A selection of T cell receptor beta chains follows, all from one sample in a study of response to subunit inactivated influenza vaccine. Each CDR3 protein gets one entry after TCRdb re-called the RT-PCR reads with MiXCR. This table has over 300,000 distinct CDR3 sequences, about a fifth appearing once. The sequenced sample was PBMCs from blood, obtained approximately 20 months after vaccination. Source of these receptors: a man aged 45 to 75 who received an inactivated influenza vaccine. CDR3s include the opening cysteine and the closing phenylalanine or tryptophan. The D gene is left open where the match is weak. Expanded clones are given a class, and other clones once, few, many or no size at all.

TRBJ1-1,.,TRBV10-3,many,CAISEWGADTEAFF,TGTGCCATCAGTGAGTGGGGGGCGGACACTGAAGCTTTCTTT
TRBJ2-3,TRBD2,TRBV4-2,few,CASSPAGSGRIDTQYF,TGTGCCAGCAGCCCAGCAGGAAGCGGGAGAATAGATACGCAGTATTTT
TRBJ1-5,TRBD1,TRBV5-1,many,CASSKDPDRGHQPQHF,TGCGCCAGCAGCAAGGACCCTGACAGGGGACATCAGCCCCAGCATTTT
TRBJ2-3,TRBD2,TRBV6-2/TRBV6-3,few,CASGGDSNTQYF,TGTGCCAGCGGGGGGGATTCAAATACGCAGTATTTT
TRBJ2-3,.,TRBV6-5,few,CASGPNSDTQYF,TGTGCCAGCGGCCCTAACTCGGATACGCAGTATTTT
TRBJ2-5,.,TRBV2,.,CASSEAVGGETQYF,TGTGCCAGCAGTGAAGCGGTGGGTGGAGAGACCCAGTACTTC
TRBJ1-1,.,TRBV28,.,CASRPLAGTLGAEAFF,TGTGCCAGCAGGCCCTTAGCCGGGACCCTCGGCGCTGAAGCTTTCTTT
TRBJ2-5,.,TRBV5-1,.,CASSWTFGETQYF,TGCGCCAGCAGCTGGACATTCGGGGAGACCCAGTACTTC
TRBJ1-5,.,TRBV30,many,CAWSTGGGDQPQHF,TGTGCCTGGAGTACCGGGGGCGGTGATCAGCCCCAGCATTTT
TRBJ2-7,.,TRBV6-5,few,CASSYLTGPGLYEQYF,TGTGCCAGCAGTTACTTGACAGGGCCGGGACTCTACGAGCAGTACTTC
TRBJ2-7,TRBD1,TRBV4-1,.,CASSQVHGTGGYEQYF,TGCGCCAGCAGCCAAGTTCACGGGACAGGGGGCTACGAGCAGTACTTC
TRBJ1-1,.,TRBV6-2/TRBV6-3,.,CASSGGKARLNTEAFF,TGTGCCAGCAGTGGAGGTAAGGCGAGATTAAACACTGAAGCTTTCTTT
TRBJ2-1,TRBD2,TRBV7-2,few,CASSYAGGKYNEQFF,TGTGCCAGCTCCTACGCGGGGGGGAAATACAATGAGCAGTTCTTC
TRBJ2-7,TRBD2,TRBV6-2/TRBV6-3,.,CASSYPLVAGNVYEQYF,TGTGCCAGCAGTTACCCATTAGTAGCGGGGAATGTCTACGAGCAGTACTTC
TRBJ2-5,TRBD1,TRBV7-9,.,CASSLARDRETQYF,TGTGCCAGCAGCTTAGCGCGGGACAGGGAGACCCAGTACTTC
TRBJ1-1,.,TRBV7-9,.,CASIVGIDEAFF,TGTGCCAGCATAGTAGGCATCGATGAAGCTTTCTTT
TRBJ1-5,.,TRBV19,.,CASSIYAREPQHF,TGTGCCAGTAGTATCTACGCAAGGGAGCCCCAGCATTTT
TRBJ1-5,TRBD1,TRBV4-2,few,CASSQTPGTENQPQHF,TGTGCCAGCAGCCAAACCCCCGGGACAGAGAATCAGCCCCAGCATTTT
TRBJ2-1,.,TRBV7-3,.,CASSLHGSFGNEQFF,TGTGCCAGCAGCTTACACGGGAGCTTTGGTAATGAGCAGTTCTTC
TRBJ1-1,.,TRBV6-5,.,CASSYPAQQNTEAFF,TGTGCCAGCAGTTATCCCGCACAGCAGAACACTGAAGCTTTCTTT
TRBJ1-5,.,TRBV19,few,CASSILKRNRDQPQHF,TGTGCCAGTAGTATCCTCAAACGGAACAGGGATCAGCCCCAGCATTTT
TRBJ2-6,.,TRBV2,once,CASSPFVGSGANVLTF,TGTGCCAGCAGCCCCTTTGTGGGATCCGGGGCCAACGTCCTGACTTTC
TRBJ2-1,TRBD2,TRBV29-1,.,CSAGTSGRRGEQFF,TGCAGCGCAGGGACTAGCGGGCGAAGGGGTGAGCAGTTCTTC
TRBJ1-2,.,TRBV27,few,CASSSDPGQLINYGYTF,TGTGCCAGCAGCTCCGACCCTGGACAACTCATTAACTATGGCTACACCTTC
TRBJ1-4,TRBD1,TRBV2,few,CASSAYRGANEKLFF,TGTGCCAGCAGCGCCTACAGGGGAGCTAATGAAAAACTGTTTTTT
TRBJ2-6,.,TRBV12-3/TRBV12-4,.,CASSLQGISGANVLTF,TGTGCCAGCAGTTTACAAGGAATATCTGGGGCCAACGTCCTGACTTTC
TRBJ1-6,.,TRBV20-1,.,CSAHQGQGFAPLHF,TGCAGTGCACACCAGGGCCAGGGGTTCGCACCCCTCCACTTT
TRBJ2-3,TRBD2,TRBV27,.,CAISLSSSGTWGDTQYF,TGTGCCATCAGTTTATCTTCTAGCGGAACCTGGGGAGATACGCAGTATTTT
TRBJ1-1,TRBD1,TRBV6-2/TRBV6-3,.,CASSRTGGAEAFF,TGTGCCAGCAGTCGGACAGGCGGCGCTGAAGCTTTCTTT
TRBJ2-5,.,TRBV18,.,CASFLSLRRETQYF,TGTGCCAGCTTCCTTAGTTTGCGGCGAGAGACCCAGTACTTC
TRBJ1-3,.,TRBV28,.,CASKNQGGAGNTIYF,TGTGCCAGCAAAAATCAAGGGGGAGCAGGAAACACCATATATTTT
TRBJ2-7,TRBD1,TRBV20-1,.,CSAAQGVAYEQYF,TGCAGTGCTGCACAGGGGGTAGCCTACGAGCAGTACTTC
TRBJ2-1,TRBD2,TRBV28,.,CASRAGTSGYNEQFF,TGTGCCAGCAGGGCCGGGACTAGCGGTTACAATGAGCAGTTCTTC
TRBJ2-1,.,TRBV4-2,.,CASSQDLVSVKQFF,TGTGCCAGCAGCCAAGATTTAGTGTCGGTAAAGCAGTTCTTC